A single T cell receptor (beta chain) is shown here with its context. At one end, the junction sequence differs from germline, possibly due to a read error. The record originates from a study of read filtering for tumor transcriptome and immune sequencing. The overall study: R-ISS stage counts were fewer than ten for I, 16 for II, 7 for III. Per sample, TCR-region reads ranged about 4.05 to 11 million by IR-seq, about 75 to 1273 by RNA-seq.

Molecular barcoded adaptors covering alpha/delta and beta/gamma chains were used on 400 ng RNA. A single record per CDR3 protein comes from TCRdb applying MiXCR to the reads. The table records a few hundred distinct CDR3 sequences, roughly 78% of them present only once. Germline V gene sequence: CDR1 MDHEN, CDR2 SYDVKM. The CDR3 totals 15 residues. The receptor was derived from a donor aged 40 or over with multiple myeloma. This table probably holds off-target reads from a library built for another chain. The V call is TRBV28, the J call TRBJ1-1; D is uncertain. Sequences were obtained from a population of CD138-negative cells sorted from bone marrow. Written as DNA, the CDR3 is TGTACCAGCAGTTTAACGTTAAAGGGGAACACTGAAGCTTTCTTT. Amino acid sequence: CTSSLTLKGNTEAFF.